This TCR beta chain was recorded in a study of shared clonotypes between healthy human individuals. The wider study: The study enrolled two women and a few men aged 18 to 49.

This CDR3 has 15 residues. The V and J ends lost 5 bases and 2 bases respectively, with 15 bases between them. From germline, CDR1 is SGHAT and CDR2 FQNNGV. In the naive CD8 group, cells lacked CD45RO and were positively selected for CCR7, so terminally differentiated effector memory CD45RA+ cells were left out. Sequencing used immunoSEQ multiplex PCR; TCRdb keeps in-frame clones, though not all of them. The table has approximately 2,000,000 clones, roughly 93% seen once. V gene TRBV11-2 combines with J gene TRBJ2-5; maybe TRBD1 (6 bases). Sequences were obtained from naive CD8+ T cells from PBMCs. The receptor's source is a man aged 18-30 years in good health. Some clones in this sample may be carry-over from other donors' samples. The CDR3 bases are TGTGCCAGCAGCGTAGGGGGTGGGACGCAAGAGACCCAGTACTTC. Translated: CASSVGGGTQETQYF.